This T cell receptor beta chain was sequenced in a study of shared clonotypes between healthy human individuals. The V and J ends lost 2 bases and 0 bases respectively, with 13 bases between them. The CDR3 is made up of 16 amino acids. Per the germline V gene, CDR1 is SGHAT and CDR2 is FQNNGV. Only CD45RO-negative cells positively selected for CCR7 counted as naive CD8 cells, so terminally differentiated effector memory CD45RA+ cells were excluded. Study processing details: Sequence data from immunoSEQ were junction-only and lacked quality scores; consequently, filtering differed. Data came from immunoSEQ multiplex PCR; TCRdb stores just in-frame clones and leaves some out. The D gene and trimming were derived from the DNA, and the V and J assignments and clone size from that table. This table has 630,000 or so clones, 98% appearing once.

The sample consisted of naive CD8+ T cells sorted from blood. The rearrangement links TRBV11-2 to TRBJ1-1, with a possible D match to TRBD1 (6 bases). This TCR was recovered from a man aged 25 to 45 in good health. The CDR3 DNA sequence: TGTGCCAGCAGCTTAACGACAGGTAGCATGAACACTGAAGCTTTCTTT. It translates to CASSLTTGSMNTEAFF.